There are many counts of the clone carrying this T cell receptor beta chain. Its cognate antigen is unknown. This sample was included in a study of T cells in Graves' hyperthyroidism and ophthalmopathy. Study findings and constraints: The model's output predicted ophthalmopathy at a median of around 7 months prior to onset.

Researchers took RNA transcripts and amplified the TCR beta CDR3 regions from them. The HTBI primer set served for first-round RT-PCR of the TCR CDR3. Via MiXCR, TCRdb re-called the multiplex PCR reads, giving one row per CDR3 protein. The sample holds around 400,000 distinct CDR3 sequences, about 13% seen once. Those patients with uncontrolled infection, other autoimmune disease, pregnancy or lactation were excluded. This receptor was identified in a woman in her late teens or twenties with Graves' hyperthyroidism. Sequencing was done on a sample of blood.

The CDR3 nucleotides read TGCGCCAGCAGCTTCCGGGACAGCAATACAGATACGCAGTATTTT. It codes for CASSFRDSNTDTQYF. The J gene is TRBJ2-3, the V gene TRBV5-1; TRBD1 matches at 7 bases. Losses at the gene ends were 2 bases for V and 3 bases for J; bases not matched to a gene: 6. This CDR3 has 15 residues. Germline CDR1 is SGHRS and CDR2 is YFSETQ. Full variable domain (outside the CDR3, taken from reference TRBV5-1 and TRBJ2-3): KAGVTQTPRYLIKTRGQQVTLSCSPISGHRSVSWYQQTPGQGLQFLFEYFSETQRNKGNFPGRFSGRQFSNSRSEMNVSTLELGDSALYLCASSFRDSNTDTQYFGPGTRLTVL.